This record looks at one TCR beta chain sequence and its context. This clone has a single count. The target of this receptor is not known. No per-base quality is available; no much larger clone lies one base away. This record belongs to a study of blood T cell repertoires in COVID-19 (dated by TCRdb to the early 2020s). The study in broad terms: The collaborator samples originated in the United States, Italy and Spain and spanned the acute and convalescent phases of COVID-19. The prospective study material was composed of cDNA or gDNA derived from T cells, B-cell-depleted T cells, or PBMCs. The dataset comprised deeply sampled blood TCRbeta repertoires from subjects exposed to, actively infected with, or recovered from COVID-19. The repertoires were released in a freely available public database intended as a resource for research on the immune response to SARS-CoV-2. Samples were obtained from the ongoing ImmuneRACE study (first 160 participants) and from over 1,000 subjects provided by 6 global collaborators. A de-identified subject ID, COVID-19 status, age in years and sex were almost always included in the sample metadata. Where available, HLA class I and class II types were obtained from metadata supplied by the sample provider rather than from assay-based typing.

Participants in the prospective study were enrolled through a virtual design, were aged roughly 18 to 100 years, and lived in some 24 United States geographic areas. In the prospective study, cohorts were assigned on the basis of participant-reported clinical history obtained from a screening survey and a study questionnaire. Recovered participants in ImmuneRACE Cohort 3 were defined by two consecutive negative NP/OP PCR tests, clearance by a healthcare professional, or resolution of symptoms. Mobile phlebotomists in the prospective study collected whole blood, serum and a nasopharyngeal or oropharyngeal swab from every participant. Prospective study participants could optionally give additional blood draws and questionnaires over a 2-month period. Blood samples from the prospective study were shipped frozen or at room temperature prior to DNA extraction. TCRbeta CDR3 regions were amplified from genomic DNA using the immunoSEQ Assay, a bias-controlled multiplex PCR. The original methods were these. The number of nucleated cells in each sample was estimated by amplification of reference gene primers within the assay. To quantify the absolute abundance of each unique TCRbeta CDR3 rearrangement, sequence reads were collapsed and filtered. For each sample, productive Simpson clonality was calculated as the square root of Simpson's diversity index over productive rearrangements. In its TCRdb copy, this immuneACCESS table keeps in-frame sequences only and misses some clones. Where compared with another copy, unresolved V genes explain less than half of these, and the others have no known cause. The D gene and trimming were derived from the DNA, and the V and J assignments and clone size from that table. The sample table contains roughly 300,000 clones; only one count was recorded for 85% of them. The ten largest clones capture roughly 2.6% of the sample.

The study at large found these results: The amount of clinical and demographic metadata varied by source and participant and was provided uncurated.

CDR1 and CDR2 are read off the germline V gene as SNHLY and FYNNEI. The CDR3 starts with the cysteine, ends with the phenylalanine, and has 16 residues. Here the CDR3 DNA is all that survives: 48 bases in frame from base 1. V and J lose 10 bases and 5 bases, and a span of 23 bases separates them. The receptor was derived from a woman in her forties or fifties who had recovered from COVID-19. The chain links TRBV2 with TRBJ2-2; the D gene is perhaps TRBD2, from 7 matching bases. The sample taken for sequencing was PBMCs or T cells enriched from blood (not recorded which). The CDR3 region reads CATSRGTRGATGELFF. The nucleotide sequence is TGTGCCACCTCGCGCGGCACCCGGGGGGCGACCGGGGAGCTGTTTTTT.